The 11 T cell receptor beta chains below come from one sample, sequenced in a study of T cell changes during pregnancy in multiple sclerosis. Profiled with immunoSEQ multiplex PCR; TCRdb holds only in-frame clones, not every one. The sample has 40,000 to 50,000 clones, less than 95% seen once. Here the sequenced sample was CD8+ T cells from peripheral blood mononuclear cells, taken in the first trimester of pregnancy. The receptors stem from a female donor with multiple sclerosis, enrolled in a pregnancy study.

The rearrangement joins TRBV29-1 to TRBJ2-7; maybe TRBD2 (5 bases). Trimming pared 7 bases from V and 2 bases from J, leaving 12 bases between. The CDR3 is made up of 12 amino acids. Germline CDR1 SQVTM, CDR2 ANQGSEA. The CDR3 DNA is TGCAGCGGGACTGACGGAACCTACGAGCAGTACTTC. It specifies CSGTDGTYEQYF.

This clone counts as medium-sized. The CDR3 DNA reads TGTGCCAGCAGTGAAAGTGTAGGGACAGGGGCAAATGAGCAGTTCTTC. Protein: CASSESVGTGANEQFF. The gene calls are TRBV6-1 and TRBJ2-1; 10 nucleotides align to TRBD1. With 2 bases clipped from V and 7 bases from J, the junction kept 8 bases outside the gene matches. CDR3 length: 16 amino acids. CDR1 MNHNS and CDR2 SASEGT come from the germline V gene.

The chain recombines TRBV5-6 with TRBJ1-4; 8 bases are a match to TRBD1. V trimming: 4 bases; J trimming: 10 bases; junction bases outside the gene matches: 3. In germline, CDR1 is SGHDT, CDR2 YYEEEE. The CDR3 consists of 12 residues. The CDR3 DNA sequence: TGTGCCAGCAGCGGCGGGACAGGAAAACTGTTTTTT. This translates into CASSGGTGKLFF.

V gene TRBV19 combines with J gene TRBJ2-7; 8 bases match TRBD1. J lost 2 bases, V lost 3 bases, and 6 bases had no gene match. The CDR3 contains 15 residues. The germline V gene encodes CDR1 LNHDA and CDR2 SQIVND (reference sequence). The CDR3 nucleotides are TGTGCCAGTAGTATTTATCGGACAGGGACCTACGAGCAGTACTTC. Its protein product is CASSIYRTGTYEQYF.

This chain uses TRBV2 with TRBJ2-7; 8 positions agree with TRBD1. The V gene end was trimmed by 11 bases and the J gene end by 1 base; junction bases not matched to a gene: 7. This CDR3 is 13 amino acids long. CDR1 and CDR2 (germline): SNHLY, FYNNEI. The CDR3 loop reads CASQGVGSYEQYF. CDR3 coding DNA: TGTGCCTCACAGGGGGTCGGGTCCTACGAGCAGTACTTC.

This clone appeared once. The chain is built from TRBV7-9 and TRBJ1-1, with a possible D match to TRBD1 (5 bases). Germline V gives CDR1 SEHNR, CDR2 FQNEAQ (reference sequence). Trimming left V 0 bases short and J 1 base short, with 15 bases between. There are 17 residues in the CDR3. In DNA, the CDR3 is TGTGCCAGCAGCTTAGCTGACATAGGGAGGGGGAACACTGAAGCTTTCTTT. This translates into CASSLADIGRGNTEAFF.

J is TRBJ2-1 and V is TRBV6-5, with 12 nucleotides matching TRBD2. This CDR3 is 15 amino acids long. The trim removed 5 bases at V and 6 bases at J, leaving 5 bases unmatched. Germline CDR1 is MNHEY and CDR2 is SVGAGI. CDR3 bases: TGTGCCAGCAGTCCTAGCGGGGGGGCGGGCAATGAGCAGTTCTTC. Encoded protein: CASSPSGGAGNEQFF.

The rearrangement joins TRBV7-9 to TRBJ1-1; 10 bases agree with TRBD1. The CDR3 has 15 amino acids. With 5 bases clipped from V and 1 base from J, the junction kept 4 bases outside the gene matches. Germline V gives CDR1 SEHNR, CDR2 FQNEAQ (reference sequence). For the CDR3, the DNA is TGTGCCAGCAGCGTCAGGGACAGGGGGAACACTGAAGCTTTCTTT. Its translation: CASSVRDRGNTEAFF.

The chain carries TRBV29-1 and TRBJ1-1, with D hard to call. Between the trimmed V and J ends, which lost 5 bases and 1 base, there was a span of 14 bases. This CDR3 region has 14 residues. CDR1 and CDR2 from the germline V gene are SQVTM and ANQGSEA. The CDR3 DNA sequence: TGCAGCGTTCATCTAGTGGTCTCGAACACTGAAGCTTTCTTT. Its translation is CSVHLVVSNTEAFF.

The gene calls are TRBV11-2 and TRBJ1-1, with D hard to call. Trimming stripped 1 base from V and 8 bases from J, with 23 bases between. This CDR3 is 17 amino acids long. From germline, CDR1 is SGHAT and CDR2 FQNNGV. DNA of the CDR3: TGTGCCAGCAGCTTAGTTGTGGGCCCCTTAATTCCCACCGAAGCTTTCTTT. It codes for CASSLVVGPLIPTEAFF. The whole variable domain, filled in from reference TRBV11-2 and TRBJ1-1, reads EAGVAQSPRYKIIEKRQSVAFWCNPISGHATLYWYQQILGQGPKLLIQFQNNGVVDDSQLPKDRFSAERLKGVDSTLKIQPAKLEDSAVYLCASSLVVGPLIPTEAFFGQGTRLTVV.

This clone was seen a single time. The V gene is TRBV19, the J gene TRBJ1-5; TRBD1 is a possible D gene (5 bases). The germline gives CDR1 LNHDA, CDR2 SQIVND (reference sequence). V was trimmed by 6 bases and J by 6 bases, leaving 9 bases between them. There are 12 residues in the CDR3. The CDR3 reads CASRHGGQPQHF. The CDR3 DNA reads TGTGCCAGTAGGCACGGGGGTCAGCCCCAGCATTTT.